This T cell receptor beta chain appears in the sequencing data of a study of OX40 agonist ivuxolimab in advanced cancers. About the study: Six ivuxolimab dose levels, 0.01 to 10 mg/kg, were given intravenously every 2 weeks. Participants, approximately 81% male, averaged around 64 years of age, ranging from 23 to 79.

Trimming cost V 7 bases and J 7 bases; bases outside gene matches: 7. The germline gives CDR1 SNHLY, CDR2 FYNNEI. This CDR3 region has 14 residues. This clone has just one count. Data came from immunoSEQ multiplex PCR; TCRdb stores just in-frame clones and leaves some out. The sample consists of roughly 76,000 clones, around nine tenths of them appearing once. Material: CD4+ or CD8+ T cells sorted from blood, obtained in a trial of the OX40 agonist ivuxolimab. This chain joins TRBV2 and TRBJ2-2, with 9 bases that match TRBD1. The source of this sequence is an adult with an advanced solid tumor such as melanoma, head and neck, liver or kidney cancer. The chain's CDR3 is CASIGTGRIGELFF. The DNA of the CDR3 is TGTGCCAGCATAGGGACAGGGAGAATCGGGGAGCTGTTTTTT. The full variable domain, in which reference TRBV2 and TRBJ2-2 provide the parts outside the CDR3, is EPEVTQTPSHQVTQMGQEVILRCVPISNHLYFYWYRQILGQKVEFLVSFYNNEISEKSEIFDDQFSVERPDGSNFTLKIRSTKLEDSAMYFCASIGTGRIGELFFGEGSRLTVL.